The 31 T cell receptor beta chains below were found in one sample sequenced in a study of cytomegalovirus exposure and HLA in healthy donors. With 60 Vbeta and 13 Jbeta primers, the PCR was carried out. The repertoire was sequenced with immunoSEQ multiplex PCR; TCRdb's copy has only in-frame clones and lacks some. The sample shows approximately 140,000 clones, roughly 84% of them seen only once. Input material: PBMCs. The receptors originated from a man aged 50 to 59 in good health and CMV-seronegative.

J is TRBJ2-1 and V is TRBV19; tentative D call: TRBD1 (6 bases). Germline V gene data show CDR1 as LNHDA and CDR2 as SQIVND (reference sequence). The V end was cut by 8 bases, the J end by 6 bases, with 11 bases between. CDR3 length: 12 amino acids. Here the CDR3 reads CASDQGFNEQFF. For the CDR3, the DNA is TGTGCCAGTGATCAGGGGTTCAATGAGCAGTTCTTC.

This clone was observed a handful of times. The chain recombines TRBV19 with TRBJ1-4, with D hard to call. The V and J ends lost 6 bases and 3 bases respectively, with 5 bases between them. Germline loops: CDR1 LNHDA, CDR2 SQIVND (reference sequence). This CDR3 spans 12 amino acids. The CDR3 DNA follows: TGTGCCAGTAGGTTAGCTAATGAAAAACTGTTTTTT. It is translated as CASRLANEKLFF.

The chain recombines TRBV5-1 with TRBJ1-2, with 9 bases that match TRBD1. Germline V gives CDR1 SGHRS, CDR2 YFSETQ. Losses at the gene ends were 4 bases for V and 5 bases for J; bases not matched to a gene: 9. The CDR3 contains 15 residues. This CDR3 is CASSIGQGPTYGYTF. CDR3 coding DNA: TGCGCCAGCAGCATAGGACAGGGGCCAACGTATGGCTACACCTTC.

The rearrangement joins TRBV4-1 to TRBJ1-1, with D tentatively TRBD1 (5 bases). CDR1 MGHRA and CDR2 YSYEKL come from the germline V gene. This CDR3 has 13 residues. V lost 5 bases and J 1 base, leaving 8 bases between the germline ends. The CDR3 here is CASSSDRNTEAFF. CDR3 nucleotide sequence: TGCGCCAGCAGCTCAGACAGGAACACTGAAGCTTTCTTT.

Only a few counts were recorded for this clone. V usage is TRBV11-2 and J usage is TRBJ2-7, with 9 positions matching TRBD1. The germline CDR1 and CDR2 sequences are SGHAT and FQNNGV. The junction had 2 bases not matched to a gene; V was cut back by 5 bases and J by 3 bases. This CDR3 comprises 13 residues. The CDR3 region is CASSAGQGYEQYF. The CDR3 bases are TGTGCCAGCAGCGCGGGACAGGGCTACGAGCAGTACTTC.

This chain uses TRBV11-2 with TRBJ1-6, with no clear D. This CDR3 has 18 amino acids. Looked up from germline, CDR1 is SGHAT and CDR2 is FQNNGV. The ends were cut back, 1 base at V and 0 bases at J, with 13 bases in the middle. In DNA form, the CDR3 reads TGTGCCAGCAGCTTAGGGGCGGGAATAAGCTCCTATAATTCACCCCTCCACTTT. The encoded protein is CASSLGAGISSYNSPLHF.

To note about this clone: A read error may produce the germline difference seen at one junction end. Other DNA variants within this sample encode the same CDR3. The chain joins TRBV6-5 to TRBJ1-6; no clear D gene. This CDR3 spans 14 amino acids. Germline lookup yields CDR1 MNHEY and CDR2 SVGAGI. This CDR3 is CASSYVRNNSPLHF. The CDR3 DNA sequence: TGTGCCAGCAGTTACGTGCGGAATAATTCCCCCCTCCACTTT.

On this clone itself: Other DNA sequences in the sample encode the same CDR3. J is TRBJ2-6 and V is TRBV7-2, with D unresolved. V was pared by 1 base and J by 0 bases, with 4 bases between. Per the germline V gene, CDR1 is SGHTA and CDR2 is FQGNSA. The CDR3 extends over 15 amino acids. The CDR3 reads CASSLDSSGANVLTF. The CDR3 region has the DNA TGTGCCAGCAGCTTAGATAGCTCTGGGGCCAACGTCCTGACTTTC.

The chain carries TRBV7-2 and TRBJ1-2; 10 nucleotides line up with TRBD1. CDR3 length equals 14 residues. V was clipped by 1 base and J by 7 bases; unmatched bases: 3. Germline V gene sequence: CDR1 SGHTA, CDR2 FQGNSA. The CDR3 bases are TGTGCCAGCAGCTTAGGACAGGGGGCAGGTGGCTACACCTTC. It translates to CASSLGQGAGGYTF.

The V call is TRBV11-2, the J call TRBJ1-4; 7 bases map to TRBD1. The germline V gene encodes CDR1 SGHAT and CDR2 FQNNGV. The CDR3 has 15 residues. J lost 4 bases, V lost 5 bases, and 7 bases had no gene match. The DNA for the CDR3 is TGTGCCAGCAGCGAGACAGGGTTCTATAATGAAAAACTGTTTTTT. Encoded protein: CASSETGFYNEKLFF.

Worth noting for this clone: Other DNA sequences within the sample encode an identical CDR3. The chain employs TRBV6-1 and TRBJ1-6; 7 positions agree with TRBD1. With 5 bases clipped from V and 5 bases from J, the junction kept 6 bases outside the gene matches. Germline CDR1 and CDR2: MNHNS and SASEGT. The length of the CDR3 is 15 residues. As DNA, the CDR3 is TGTGCCAGCAGTAAGACAGGGCAGAATAATTCACCCCTCCACTTT. Translating it yields CASSKTGQNNSPLHF.

This clone appeared a few times. This chain joins TRBV7-9 and TRBJ1-4, with TRBD1 as a possible D gene (5 bases). The germline gives CDR1 SEHNR, CDR2 FQNEAQ (reference sequence). Trimming took off 1 base at V and 5 bases at J, with 11 bases between the two ends. CDR3 length: 15 amino acids. The CDR3 loop is CASSLVARTNEKLFF. The CDR3 DNA follows: TGTGCCAGCAGCTTAGTTGCAAGGACAAATGAAAAACTGTTTTTT.

The chain is built from TRBV6-1 and TRBJ1-2; D gene unclear. The CDR3 covers 13 residues. Germline lookup yields CDR1 MNHNS and CDR2 SASEGT. Trimming cost V 6 bases and J 4 bases, with 12 bases left between them. The CDR3 protein is CASRESNTYGYTF. The DNA for the CDR3 is TGTGCCAGCAGAGAAAGTAACACCTATGGCTACACCTTC.

The chain combines TRBV2 with TRBJ2-7; D is uncertain. Trimming took off 4 bases at V and 2 bases at J, with 9 bases between the two ends. Germline V gives CDR1 SNHLY, CDR2 FYNNEI. This CDR3 is 13 amino acids long. CDR3 protein: CASSGVDTYEQYF. The CDR3 nucleotides are TGTGCCAGCAGTGGCGTCGACACCTACGAGCAGTACTTC. Filled out from reference TRBV2 and TRBJ2-7, the complete variable domain reads EPEVTQTPSHQVTQMGQEVILRCVPISNHLYFYWYRQILGQKVEFLVSFYNNEISEKSEIFDDQFSVERPDGSNFTLKIRSTKLEDSAMYFCASSGVDTYEQYFGPGTRLTVT.

This chain links TRBV6-4 with TRBJ1-1; D remains ambiguous. From germline, CDR1 is MRHNA and CDR2 SNTAGT. Trimming removed 0 bases at V and 3 bases at J, with 11 bases between. The CDR3 is 15 amino acids. CDR3 nucleotide sequence: TGTGCCAGCAGTGACTCTCCGGGAGGGTACACTGAAGCTTTCTTT. It yields the protein CASSDSPGGYTEAFF.

With respect to this clone: The junction departs from germline at one end; a sequencing error may be responsible. The J gene is TRBJ1-2, the V gene TRBV27; D gene unclear. The CDR3 covers 12 residues. Per the germline V gene, CDR1 is MNHEY and CDR2 is SMNVEV (reference sequence). For the CDR3, the DNA is TGTGCCACCAGGAGGGAAAATTATGGCTACAACTTC. It is translated as CATRRENYGYNF.

This clone was seen a single time. The J gene is TRBJ2-7, the V gene TRBV13, with D perhaps TRBD1 (6 bases). The V end lost 3 bases, the J end lost 0 bases, and 15 bases lay between the germline ends. Per germline, CDR1 PRHDT and CDR2 FYEKMQ (reference sequence). The CDR3 is made up of 16 amino acids. CDR3 region: CASSFFSQGRSYEQYF. The DNA for the CDR3 is TGTGCCAGCAGCTTCTTTTCACAGGGCCGCTCCTACGAGCAGTACTTC. The entire variable domain, with the rest obtained from reference TRBV13 and TRBJ2-7, is as follows: AAGVIQSPRHLIKEKRETATLKCYPIPRHDTVYWYQQGPGQDPQFLISFYEKMQSDKGSIPDRFSAQQFSDYHSELNMSSLELGDSALYFCASSFFSQGRSYEQYFGPGTRLTVT.

The genes are TRBV4-1 and TRBJ2-7, with 12 positions matching TRBD2. The CDR3 contains 16 residues. The J segment lost 2 bases and the V segment lost 2 bases, leaving 4 bases of the junction unmatched. CDR1 and CDR2 (germline): MGHRA, YSYEKL. The CDR3 region is CASSQLRLAGAYEQYF. In DNA form, the CDR3 reads TGCGCCAGCAGCCAACTTAGACTAGCGGGGGCCTACGAGCAGTACTTC.

This chain joins TRBV5-1 and TRBJ1-6; weak D call: TRBD1 (5 bases). This CDR3 is built from 15 residues. Trimming pared 0 bases from V and 6 bases from J, leaving 10 bases between. CDR1 is SGHRS, CDR2 YFSETQ, per germline. The CDR3 sequence is CASSLGGSGNSPLHF. CDR3 DNA sequence: TGCGCCAGCAGCTTGGGGGGCAGTGGTAATTCACCCCTCCACTTT.

The rearrangement joins TRBV6-1 to TRBJ1-2; 7 nucleotides match TRBD1. The V segment lost 3 bases and the J segment 4 bases; nucleotides outside the gene matches: 8. This CDR3 is built from 15 residues. The germline V gene has CDR1 MNHNS and CDR2 SASEGT. The CDR3 loop is CASSDEGAFAYGYTF. CDR3 DNA: TGTGCCAGCAGTGATGAGGGGGCCTTTGCCTATGGCTACACCTTC.

The genes are TRBV5-8 and TRBJ2-7; a possible D gene is TRBD1 (6 bases). V was pared by 4 bases and J by 2 bases, with 10 bases between. Looked up from germline, CDR1 is SGHTS and CDR2 is YDEGEE. The CDR3 has 13 amino acids. The CDR3 DNA reads TGTGCCAGCAGCCCGGGACACACCTACGAGCAGTACTTC. It specifies CASSPGHTYEQYF.

V gene TRBV5-1 combines with J gene TRBJ2-3, with D perhaps TRBD1 (5 bases). The V and J ends lost 0 bases and 2 bases respectively, with 7 bases between them. From germline, CDR1 is SGHRS and CDR2 YFSETQ. The CDR3 sequence is 14 residues long. CDR3 DNA sequence: TGCGCCAGCAGCTTGGGGGGCAACACAGATACGCAGTATTTT. Translation: CASSLGGNTDTQYF.

The V and J genes are TRBV15 and TRBJ1-1; maybe TRBD1 (5 bases). CDR3 length equals 14 residues. Germline V CDR1 and CDR2: LNHNV, YYDKDF (reference sequence). V dropped 0 bases and J dropped 4 bases, with 9 bases sitting between them. DNA of the CDR3: TGTGCCACCAGCAGAGATCAGGGTAGCACTGAAGCTTTCTTT. Its translation: CATSRDQGSTEAFF.

The chain joins TRBV2 to TRBJ2-3; 7 bases are a match to TRBD1. This CDR3 has 13 amino acids. After removal of 5 bases from V and 4 bases from J, the junction contained 3 bases not matched to a gene. From germline, CDR1 is SNHLY and CDR2 FYNNEI. This CDR3 is CASSHRGPDTQYF. DNA of the CDR3: TGTGCCAGCAGTCACAGGGGTCCAGATACGCAGTATTTT.

The genes are TRBV4-2 and TRBJ1-2, with TRBD1 matching over 8 bases. This CDR3 is 13 amino acids long. Germline values: CDR1 LGHNA, CDR2 YNFKEQ. V was pared by 5 bases and J by 8 bases, with 7 bases of the junction left unmatched. The CDR3 here is CASSRAGGAGYTF. Written as DNA, the CDR3 is TGTGCCAGCAGCAGGGCAGGGGGCGCGGGCTACACCTTC.

The chain combines TRBV19 with TRBJ1-4; 9 bases line up with TRBD1. J was trimmed by 3 bases and V by 7 bases; bases with no gene match: 3. The CDR3 contains 14 residues. CDR1 and CDR2 (germline): LNHDA, SQIVND (reference sequence). The CDR3 bases are TGTGCCAGTACCCGACAGGGGGCTAATGAAAAACTGTTTTTT. Amino acid sequence: CASTRQGANEKLFF.

The rearrangement uses TRBV6-6 and TRBJ2-3; possibly TRBD2 for D (5 bases). Germline lookup yields CDR1 MNHNY and CDR2 SVGAGI (reference sequence). This CDR3 spans 13 amino acids. Trimming removed 8 bases at V and 8 bases at J, with 17 bases between. DNA for the CDR3: TGTGCCAGCGACTACAAACTGGCTGGTACGCAGTATTTT. Its translation is CASDYKLAGTQYF.

The chain employs TRBV7-3 and TRBJ1-1, with 7 bases fitting TRBD1. This CDR3 spans 14 amino acids. Germline V CDR1 and CDR2: SGHTA, FQGTGA. V shed 4 bases and J 7 bases; nucleotides not matched to a gene: 9. The CDR3 DNA follows: TGTGCCAGCAGCTCTGGACAGGCGGCAAGTGAAGCTTTCTTT. Translation: CASSSGQAASEAFF.

This clone was recorded once. The CDR3 DNA follows: TGCAGCGTTCTGTATCTCCCTCGCGAGCAGTACTTC. Translating it yields CSVLYLPREQYF. The chain recombines TRBV29-1 with TRBJ2-7, with D hard to call. Germline loops: CDR1 SQVTM, CDR2 ANQGSEA. The CDR3 runs 12 residues. V was shortened by 5 bases and J by 6 bases, with 14 bases between the two germline ends.

V is TRBV5-1 and J is TRBJ2-2; D is unclear. Trimming took 3 bases from V and 0 from J, leaving 6 bases between them. This CDR3 is built from 14 residues. CDR1 and CDR2 (germline): SGHRS, YFSETQ. DNA for the CDR3: TGCGCCAGCAGCTCTACAGCGAACACCGGGGAGCTGTTTTTT. As protein: CASSSTANTGELFF.

The chain joins TRBV18 to TRBJ1-5; D is possibly TRBD1 (6 bases). Germline V lookup: CDR1 KGHSH, CDR2 LQKENI. Trimming stripped 3 bases from V and 5 bases from J, with 14 bases between. CDR3 length: 15 amino acids. CDR3 sequence: CASSPGALGDQPQHF. In DNA form, the CDR3 reads TGTGCCAGCTCACCGGGGGCCTTGGGGGATCAGCCCCAGCATTTT.